This TCR beta chain was identified during a study of blood T cell repertoires in COVID-19. On the study more broadly: COVID-19 samples collected from the United States, Italy and Spain covered acute and convalescent phases. T cells, B-cell-depleted T cells, or PBMCs supplied cDNA or gDNA.

Authors' processing steps: Amplification of reference gene primers was used by the study to estimate nucleated cell counts. Repertoires were generated with immunoSEQ multiplex PCR, while TCRdb's copy carries only in-frame clones and drops some. V, J and clone size are taken as reported in that table, and D and trimming were inferred from the DNA itself. The table records 37,000 or so clones, approximately 86% of them present only once. With V trimmed by 7 bases and J by 5 bases, 14 bases remained unmatched. CDR3 size: 16 residues. Germline V gives CDR1 KGHDR, CDR2 SFDVKD. The receptor's source is a man between 70 and 80 years old with acute or convalescent COVID-19. V is TRBV24-1 and J is TRBJ2-5; 8 bases are a match to TRBD2. Sequenced: peripheral blood. The DNA for the CDR3 is TGTGCCACCAGCCCAAGTCGGGGGGGCGCGTTGGAGACCCAGTACTTC. It codes for CATSPSRGGALETQYF.